Listed here is a single TCR beta chain. This clone was picked up one time. Which antigen it targets is not known. No per-base quality is available; no much larger clone lies one base away. The CDR3 sequence holds 14 residues, the cysteine and phenylalanine included. Here the CDR3 DNA is all that survives: 42 bases in frame from base 1. From a lookup of the germline V gene, CDR1 and CDR2 are MNHNS and SASEGT. V and J are truncated by 3 bases and 6 bases respectively, leaving an intervening sequence of 15 bases. This specimen belongs to a study of radiotherapy plus CTLA-4 blockade in lung cancer (dated by TCRdb to the late 2010s). The study in broad terms: Objective responses were observed in 18% of enrolled patients, and disease control was achieved in 25% to 35%. Paper-wide results and their limitations: Increased serum interferon-beta after radiation, together with early dynamic changes in blood T cell clones, were reported to be the strongest predictors of response. TCR clones derived from tumors expanded in peripheral blood after treatment with radiotherapy and ipilimumab.

Focal radiation therapy combined with CTLA-4 blockade (ipilimumab) was tested in patients with chemo-refractory metastatic non-small-cell lung cancer. Receptors were amplified or captured by the immunoSEQ multiplex PCR assay. Sourced from immuneACCESS, this table was stored by TCRdb with only in-frame sequences that have V and J called. A share of the clones is absent; for the studies checked, an unresolved V gene accounts for under half, and the remainder has no known explanation. Here the sample has more than 80,000 clones; 85% occur a single time. The top ten clones comprise 2.4% of the sample. The chain employs TRBV6-1 and TRBJ2-7; TRBD1 might be the D gene, on 5 matching bases. This clonotype originated in a human donor with non-small cell lung cancer that progressed on radiotherapy plus ipilimumab. Some clones in this sample may be carry-over from other donors' samples. The sample consisted of peripheral blood, taken from a patient treated with radiotherapy plus ipilimumab. The nucleotide sequence reads as follows: TGTGCCAGCAGTGAGGCCCTATGGGGCGGCGAGCAGTACTTC. Translated, this gives CASSEALWGGEQYF.